The 5 T cell receptor beta chains reported below all come from one sample, sequenced in a study of OX40 agonist ivuxolimab in advanced cancers. Sequencing was performed with immunoSEQ multiplex PCR; in TCRdb, only in-frame clones are kept and a portion is missing. The sample includes some 60,000 clones, 75% to 95% of them seen just once. The specimen was CD4+ or CD8+ T cells sorted from blood, collected in a trial of the OX40 agonist ivuxolimab. These receptors were collected from an adult with an advanced solid tumor such as melanoma, head and neck, liver or kidney cancer.

The chain has TRBV7-9 and TRBJ2-7; no definite D call. V gave up 5 bases and J gave up 5 bases, with 16 bases separating them. Germline assignment: CDR1 SEHNR and CDR2 FQNEAQ (reference sequence). The CDR3 is 14 residues long. CDR3 loop: CASSRRTAGDEQYF. CDR3 sequence (DNA): TGTGCCAGCAGCAGACGGACCGCTGGGGACGAGCAGTACTTC.

This clone appeared once. This rearrangement joins TRBV7-8 to TRBJ2-7; no clear D. CDR3 size: 13 residues. Germline assignment: CDR1 SGHVS and CDR2 FQNEAQ. Trimming pared 1 base from V and 6 bases from J, leaving 10 bases between. The CDR3 DNA reads as TGTGCCAGCAGCTTAGTGCTAGTTGGCGAGCAGTACTTC. This encodes CASSLVLVGEQYF.

V is TRBV4-3 and J is TRBJ2-7, with D unresolved. The ends were cut back, 2 bases at V and 3 bases at J, with 8 bases in the middle. This CDR3 contains 13 residues. Germline V lookup: CDR1 LGHNA, CDR2 YSLEER. DNA for the CDR3: TGCGCCAGCAGCCAAAGTCAGAACTACGAGCAGTACTTC. Translation: CASSQSQNYEQYF.

This clone was counted a few times. This chain joins TRBV7-9 and TRBJ1-4; 8 nucleotides agree with TRBD1. The CDR3 is 17 residues long. Germline CDR1 SEHNR, CDR2 FQNEAQ (reference sequence). With V trimmed by 0 bases and J by 5 bases, 8 bases remained unmatched. The CDR3 loop is CASSLALSGQVNEKLFF. The CDR3 bases are TGTGCCAGCAGCTTAGCTCTGTCGGGACAGGTGAATGAAAAACTGTTTTTT.

This sequence joins TRBV11-3 and TRBJ2-1; 11 bases fit TRBD1. This CDR3 is built from 16 residues. The ends lost 5 bases at V and 8 bases at J; junction bases unmatched: 11. Germline lookup yields CDR1 SGHNT and CDR2 YENEEA. Here the CDR3 reads CASSLDGTGGADEQFF. The CDR3 DNA is TGTGCCAGCAGCCTCGACGGGACAGGGGGTGCGGATGAGCAGTTCTTC.